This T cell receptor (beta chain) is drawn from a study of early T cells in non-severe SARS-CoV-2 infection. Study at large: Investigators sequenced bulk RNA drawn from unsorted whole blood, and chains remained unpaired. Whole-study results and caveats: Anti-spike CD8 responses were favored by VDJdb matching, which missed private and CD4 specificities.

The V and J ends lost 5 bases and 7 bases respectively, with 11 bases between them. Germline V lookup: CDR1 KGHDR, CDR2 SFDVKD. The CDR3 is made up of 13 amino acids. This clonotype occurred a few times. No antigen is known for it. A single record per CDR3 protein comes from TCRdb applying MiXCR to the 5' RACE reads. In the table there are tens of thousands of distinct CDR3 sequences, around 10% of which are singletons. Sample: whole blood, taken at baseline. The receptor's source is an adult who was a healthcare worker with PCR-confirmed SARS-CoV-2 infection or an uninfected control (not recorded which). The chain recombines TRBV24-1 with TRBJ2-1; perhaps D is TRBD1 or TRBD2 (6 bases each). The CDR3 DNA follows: TGTGCCACCAGTGTTCTAGGGGGGAATGAGCAGTTCTTC. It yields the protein CATSVLGGNEQFF.